Listed here are 28 T cell receptor beta chains from one sample, sequenced in a study of blood T cell repertoires in COVID-19 (dated by TCRdb to the early 2020s). The library was generated by the immunoSEQ multiplex PCR assay. The table comes from immuneACCESS by way of TCRdb, which keeps in-frame sequences with V and J called. Part of the clones is missing from these tables; in studies checked, under half for an unresolved V gene and the rest for unknown reasons. The sample table shows about 400,000 clones, and roughly 86% are seen once. Roughly 2% of the sample is held by the ten biggest clonotypes. The sample consisted of PBMCs or T cells enriched from blood (not recorded which). The receptors come from a woman in her thirties or forties with acute COVID-19.

CDR3 residues: CASSLSELYGYTF. The DNA for the CDR3 is TGTGCCAGCAGTTTAAGTGAGCTTTATGGCTACACCTTC. The V and J genes are TRBV12-3 or TRBV12-4 and TRBJ1-2; no clear D gene. With 2 bases removed from V and 5 bases from J, the gap between germline ends came to 9 bases. The CDR3 length is 13 residues.

The gene calls are TRBV5-4 and TRBJ1-1, with a weak D call TRBD1 (6 bases). The CDR3 is 16 residues long. Looked up from germline, CDR1 is SGHNT and CDR2 is YYREEE (reference sequence). V lost 4 bases and J lost 5, with 21 bases in between. Here the CDR3 reads CASSPGGSGVWTEAFF. DNA of the CDR3: TGTGCCAGCAGCCCGGGGGGGTCAGGGGTGTGGACTGAAGCTTTCTTT.

This clone appeared a few times. The rearrangement links TRBV20-1 to TRBJ2-4; D is undetermined. Germline CDR1 is DFQATT and CDR2 is SNEGSKA (reference sequence). The CDR3 runs to 16 residues. V lost 3 bases, J lost 0 bases, and 15 bases lay in between. The CDR3 protein is CSASMRKLLAKNIQYF. DNA for the CDR3: TGCAGTGCTAGTATGCGCAAATTGCTAGCCAAAAACATTCAGTACTTC.

This chain links TRBV5-1 with TRBJ2-3; 7 bases are a match to TRBD2. Germline loops: CDR1 SGHRS, CDR2 YFSETQ. This CDR3 contains 15 residues. V was pared by 4 bases and J by 4 bases, with 9 bases of the junction left unmatched. CDR3 region: CASSVRGFTADTQYF. CDR3 in DNA: TGCGCCAGCAGCGTGCGGGGGTTTACAGCAGATACGCAGTATTTT.

The V and J genes are TRBV10-3 and TRBJ1-1; tentative D call: TRBD1 (5 bases). Trimming took off 2 bases at V and 7 bases at J, with 14 bases between the two ends. The CDR3 contains 14 residues. Germline V gene lookup returns CDR1 ENHRY and CDR2 SYGVKD. CDR3 nucleotide sequence: TGTGCCATCAGTGAGCAGGGAAAAAATGGTGAAGCTTTCTTT. Translation: CAISEQGKNGEAFF.

V gene TRBV5-5 combines with J gene TRBJ1-1; D ambiguous. Trimming stripped 4 bases from V and 4 bases from J, with 11 bases between. The CDR3 is made up of 13 amino acids. Germline lookup yields CDR1 SGHKS and CDR2 YYEKEE (reference sequence). CDR3 sequence: CASSGRAGTEAFF. The CDR3 DNA reads TGTGCCAGCAGCGGTAGGGCGGGCACTGAAGCTTTCTTT.

The chain is built from TRBV9 and TRBJ1-4; D might be TRBD1 (5 bases). CDR1 is SGDLS and CDR2 is YYNGEE in the germline V gene. The CDR3 spans 16 residues. V lost 0 bases and J 4 bases, leaving 13 bases between the germline ends. The CDR3 region has the DNA TGTGCCAGCAGCGTAGGAGGAACAGGTTTTAATGAAAAACTGTTTTTT. It specifies CASSVGGTGFNEKLFF.

This clone was seen a handful of times. This chain joins TRBV20-1 and TRBJ2-1; either TRBD1 or TRBD2 may supply D (5 bases each). The CDR3 sequence is 12 residues long. V was clipped by 3 bases and J by 6 bases, with 9 bases between them. CDR1 is DFQATT and CDR2 is SNEGSKA in the germline V gene (reference sequence). The CDR3 DNA reads TGCAGTGCTAGTGGGGGAGCCAATGAGCAGTTCTTC. Translated: CSASGGANEQFF.

This rearrangement joins TRBV6-5 to TRBJ1-2; TRBD1 matches at 10 bases. From germline, CDR1 is MNHEY and CDR2 SVGAGI. CDR3 length: 15 amino acids. J was trimmed by 4 bases and V by 7 bases; bases with no gene match: 9. This CDR3 reads CASTETGGHLYGYTF. The DNA of the CDR3 is TGTGCCAGCACCGAGACAGGGGGCCATCTCTATGGCTACACCTTC.

The chain links TRBV19 to TRBJ1-5; 7 bases line up with TRBD1. With V trimmed by 2 bases and J by 4 bases, 8 bases remained unmatched. Per germline, CDR1 LNHDA and CDR2 SQIVND (reference sequence). This CDR3 is built from 16 residues. CDR3 loop: CASSIRPGGTNQPQHF. The CDR3 DNA sequence: TGTGCCAGTAGTATACGACCAGGGGGAACAAATCAGCCCCAGCATTTT.

For this clone: A junction boundary mismatches the germline segment, possibly from a read error. The rearrangement joins TRBV13 to TRBJ2-5; 7 nucleotides match TRBD1. Germline V CDR1 and CDR2: PRHDT, FYEKMQ (reference sequence). The CDR3 is 17 residues long. CDR3 coding DNA: TGTGCCTGCAGCCGCGGCCTTCAAGCAGGGGGATGGGAGACCCAGTACTTC. The encoded protein is CACSRGLQAGGWETQYF.

This clone was seen a single time. The V call is TRBV18, the J call TRBJ1-3, with D maybe TRBD1 (6 bases). The CDR3 is 20 amino acids. Per the germline V gene, CDR1 is KGHSH and CDR2 is LQKENI. Trimming took 1 base from V and 0 from J, leaving 22 bases between them. The CDR3 DNA follows: TGTGCCAGCTCACCACTGCAGGGGCTAGAGCCCCACTTCTCTGGAAACACCATATATTTT. This encodes CASSPLQGLEPHFSGNTIYF.

J is TRBJ1-2 and V is TRBV7-9; 8 bases are a match to TRBD1. The CDR3 is 14 amino acids. Trimming removed 1 base from V and 6 bases from J; junction bases left unmatched: 4. Germline CDR1 and CDR2: SEHNR and FQNEAQ (reference sequence). CDR3: CASSLVGQAHGYTF. The CDR3 coding sequence is TGTGCCAGCAGCTTAGTGGGACAGGCGCATGGCTACACCTTC. Using reference TRBV7-9 and TRBJ1-2 for the parts outside the CDR3, the full variable domain is DTGVSQNPRHKITKRGQNVTFRCDPISEHNRLYWYRQTLGQGPEFLTYFQNEAQLEKSRLLSDRFSAERPKGSFSTLEIQRTEQGDSAMYLCASSLVGQAHGYTFGSGTRLTVV.

The chain links TRBV30 to TRBJ1-4; D is ambiguous. Germline V gene sequence: CDR1 GTSNPN, CDR2 SVGIG (reference sequence). The V end was cut by 4 bases, the J end by 1 base, with 10 bases between. This CDR3 has 14 amino acids. CDR3 in DNA: TGTGCCTGGACCCTACGAGGAACTAATGAAAAACTGTTTTTT. Translation: CAWTLRGTNEKLFF.

Notes on this clone: Other nucleotide sequences from this sample produce the same CDR3. The V call is TRBV15, the J call TRBJ1-3; D uncertain. Germline CDR1 LNHNV, CDR2 YYDKDF (reference sequence). V shed 0 bases and J shed 0 bases, with 6 bases lying between them. There are 15 residues in the CDR3. The CDR3 loop is CATSRDRGSGNTIYF. In nucleotides, the CDR3 is TGTGCCACCAGCAGAGATCGGGGCTCTGGAAACACCATATATTTT.

V gene TRBV10-3 combines with J gene TRBJ1-1; D perhaps matches TRBD1 (6 bases). The germline V gene encodes CDR1 ENHRY and CDR2 SYGVKD. The ends were cut back, 4 bases at V and 0 bases at J, with 12 bases in the middle. This CDR3 spans 15 amino acids. CDR3 in DNA: TGTGCCATCAGTGTAACAGGGCACGTGAACACTGAAGCTTTCTTT. Protein: CAISVTGHVNTEAFF.

The chain uses TRBV3-1 (or the pseudogene TRBV3-2) and TRBJ1-1, with 9 bases lining up with TRBD1. The CDR3 runs to 17 residues. V lost 6 bases, J lost 5 bases, and 16 bases stayed unmatched. Looked up from germline, CDR1 is LGHDT and CDR2 is YNNKEL (reference sequence). CDR3 sequence: CASSRQTPTGGGTEAFF. DNA of the CDR3: TGTGCCAGCAGTCGCCAAACACCCACAGGGGGCGGGACTGAAGCTTTCTTT.

The chain employs TRBV5-1 and TRBJ1-2, with TRBD1 identical over 9 bases. The CDR3 runs 15 residues. With 0 bases clipped from V and 4 bases from J, the junction kept 4 bases outside the gene matches. Per germline, CDR1 SGHRS and CDR2 YFSETQ. CDR3 coding DNA: TGCGCCAGCAGCTTGGAGGGACAGGGTAGCTATGGCTACACCTTC. Its translation: CASSLEGQGSYGYTF. Drawing the rest from reference TRBV5-1 and TRBJ1-2, the complete variable domain is KAGVTQTPRYLIKTRGQQVTLSCSPISGHRSVSWYQQTPGQGLQFLFEYFSETQRNKGNFPGRFSGRQFSNSRSEMNVSTLELGDSALYLCASSLEGQGSYGYTFGSGTRLTVV.

J is TRBJ1-1 and V is TRBV5-1, with 7 bases fitting TRBD1. The CDR3 sequence is 15 residues long. Germline V gene data show CDR1 as SGHRS and CDR2 as YFSETQ. The V and J ends lost 3 bases and 11 bases, in that order; junction bases with no gene match: 16. The CDR3, as DNA: TGCGCCAGCAGCTCACGACAGGGAGCGCCGGGGTGGGCTTTCTTT. Translating it yields CASSSRQGAPGWAFF.

The chain links TRBV18 to TRBJ2-1; 9 bases match TRBD1. CDR1 is KGHSH, CDR2 LQKENI, per germline. The CDR3 consists of 15 residues. V was pared by 6 bases and J by 5 bases, with 8 bases of the junction left unmatched. The CDR3 here is CASSLNRDRDNEQFF. The DNA of the CDR3 is TGTGCCAGCTCCCTCAACCGGGACAGGGACAATGAGCAGTTCTTC.

The chain is built from TRBV5-1 and TRBJ2-4; 12 nucleotides align to TRBD2. V dropped 0 bases and J dropped 0; count of bases not matched to a gene: 7. The CDR3 is 19 residues long. Germline V gives CDR1 SGHRS, CDR2 YFSETQ. The CDR3 sequence is CASSLEPTSGGLAKNIQYF. CDR3 in DNA: TGCGCCAGCAGCTTGGAACCGACTAGCGGGGGCCTAGCCAAAAACATTCAGTACTTC.

V is TRBV5-4 and J is TRBJ2-5; D is possibly TRBD1 (6 bases). There are 14 residues in the CDR3. The germline V and J ends were trimmed by 1 base and 3 bases, with 10 bases remaining between them. Germline V gene sequence: CDR1 SGHNT, CDR2 YYREEE (reference sequence). CDR3 loop: CASSLKQGKETQYF. The CDR3, as DNA: TGTGCCAGCAGCTTGAAACAGGGAAAAGAGACCCAGTACTTC.

The CDR3 loop is CASSLVLQVGYNYGYTF. CDR3 in DNA: TGTGCCAGCAGCTTAGTCCTACAGGTTGGGTATAACTATGGCTACACCTTC. The rearrangement uses TRBV7-9 and TRBJ1-2, with D possibly TRBD1 on 5 matching bases. V dropped 1 base and J dropped 1 base, with 16 bases sitting between them. The CDR3 sequence is 17 residues long. The germline CDR1 and CDR2 sequences are SEHNR and FQNEAQ (reference sequence).

V and J are TRBV5-1 and TRBJ1-1, with D possibly being TRBD1 (6 bases). Germline V gives CDR1 SGHRS, CDR2 YFSETQ. CDR3 length: 13 residues. V gave up 5 bases and J gave up 4 bases, with 12 bases separating them. Written as DNA, the CDR3 is TGCGCCAGCAGAACAGGGATGGGCACTGAAGCTTTCTTT. Protein product: CASRTGMGTEAFF.

The chain couples TRBV6-2 or TRBV6-3 to TRBJ1-3, with 10 bases aligning to TRBD1. Germline V lookup: CDR1 MNHEY, CDR2 SVGEGT. The CDR3 totals 15 residues. The V gene end was trimmed by 5 bases and the J gene end by 4 bases; junction bases not matched to a gene: 5. DNA for the CDR3: TGTGCCAGCAGTCTTGACAGGGGGCCCGGAAACACCATATATTTT. Translated: CASSLDRGPGNTIYF.

The rearrangement uses TRBV2 and TRBJ2-7; TRBD1 might be the D (5 bases). This CDR3 contains 13 residues. Germline V gene lookup returns CDR1 SNHLY and CDR2 FYNNEI. V lost 2 bases to trimming and J lost 5 bases, with 10 bases between them. The CDR3 loop reads CASSEQGFNEQYF. CDR3 coding DNA: TGTGCCAGCAGTGAACAGGGATTTAACGAGCAGTACTTC.

The CDR3 loop is CASSRTSGGIILYEQYF. Written as DNA, the CDR3 is TGTGCCAGTAGTCGGACTAGCGGGGGAATCATCCTTTACGAGCAGTACTTC. The chain recombines TRBV19 with TRBJ2-7; the match to TRBD2 covers 13 bases. V lost 5 bases to trimming and J lost 4 bases; unmatched junction nucleotides: 11. The CDR3 loop spans 17 amino acids. Germline lookup yields CDR1 LNHDA and CDR2 SQIVND (reference sequence).

This chain links TRBV11-2 with TRBJ1-1; D not certain. Germline CDR1 and CDR2: SGHAT and FQNNGV. Trimming removed 1 base from V and 3 bases from J, with 6 bases in between. This CDR3 is built from 13 residues. CDR3 sequence reads: CASSLGEDTEAFF. The CDR3 DNA sequence: TGTGCCAGCAGCTTAGGGGAGGACACTGAAGCTTTCTTT.